This T cell receptor beta chain emerged from a study of blood T cell repertoires in COVID-19. Across the study: Some COVID-19 samples were acute and others convalescent; all came from the United States, Italy and Spain. The cDNA or gDNA used as material had been derived from T cells, B-cell-depleted T cells, or PBMCs.

Trimming took 3 bases from V and 7 from J; bases not matched to a gene: 3. In germline, CDR1 is LNHDA, CDR2 SQIVND (reference sequence). The CDR3 extends over 15 amino acids. Methods used by the authors: Researchers report that nucleated cell counts were estimated from reference gene primer amplification. Libraries were prepared by immunoSEQ multiplex PCR; TCRdb keeps only in-frame clonotypes and omits some of them. From that table come the V and J calls and clone size; the DNA was used to work out D and trimming. The table records a few hundred thousand clones, about 79% of them present only once. The sequence was collected from a human donor in a cohort sampled during active COVID-19. The sequenced sample consisted of peripheral blood. V usage is TRBV19 and J usage is TRBJ2-1; 13 bases align to TRBD2. CDR3 protein: CASSIRTSGSNEQFF. The CDR3 nucleotides are TGTGCCAGTAGTATCAGGACTAGCGGGAGTAATGAGCAGTTCTTC.